This paragraph reports one TCR beta chain. This record comes from a study of blood T cell repertoires in COVID-19. Turning to the study itself: Collection of acute and convalescent COVID-19 samples took place in the United States, Italy and Spain. Sample material is recorded as cDNA or gDNA derived from T cells, B-cell-depleted T cells, or PBMCs.

V lost 10 bases to trimming and J lost 1 base, with 11 bases between them. This CDR3 has 13 residues. The germline V gene encodes CDR1 MNHNY and CDR2 SVGAGI (reference sequence). Authors' analysis steps: How many nucleated cells were present was estimated from reference gene primer amplification. Assay: immunoSEQ multiplex PCR; the TCRdb copy retains only in-frame clones and omits some. D and trimming were read from the DNA, whereas the V and J calls and clone size are those reported in that table. In the table there are roughly 30,000 clones, approximately 93% of which are singletons. Seattle's enrolled individuals joined amid active infection and were then monitored longitudinally.

The rearrangement links TRBV6-6 to TRBJ1-5; no reliable D call. This TCR was sampled from a woman in her sixties or seventies with COVID-19, enrolled during active disease. Sequences were obtained from peripheral blood. CDR3: CATTTFSNQPQHF. CDR3 nucleotides: TGTGCCACCACAACCTTCAGCAATCAGCCCCAGCATTTT.